This entry lists 12 T cell receptor beta chains sequenced from one sample in a study of cytomegalovirus exposure and HLA in healthy donors. The method was immunoSEQ multiplex PCR; TCRdb's version includes in-frame clones alone and lacks a portion of them. The table includes fewer than 250,000 clones, 80% to 85% detected once. The sample comprised PBMCs. All receptors derive from a woman under 40 in good health and CMV-seropositive.

J is TRBJ1-1 and V is TRBV6-5; no reliable D call. This CDR3 is 11 amino acids long. Trimming took off 6 bases at V and 9 bases at J, with 11 bases between the two ends. Germline V gene sequence: CDR1 MNHEY, CDR2 SVGAGI. Here the CDR3 reads CASSSPVQAFF. Here the CDR3 DNA reads TGTGCCAGCAGCTCCCCGGTTCAAGCTTTCTTT.

This chain joins TRBV12-1 and TRBJ2-7. TRBV12-1 is noted as a pseudogene. The CDR3 has 8 residues. In DNA form, the CDR3 reads TGTGCCAGCAGCTTAGGGTACTTC. Its translation is CASSLGYF.

The chain carries TRBV4-1 and TRBJ1-3; possible D gene TRBD1, 5 bases. The CDR3 consists of 18 residues. Trimming removed 4 bases from V and 3 bases from J, with 22 bases in between. Germline V gene data show CDR1 as MGHRA and CDR2 as YSYEKL. The CDR3 loop reads CASSPGTLGRVFGNTIYF. DNA for the CDR3: TGCGCCAGCAGCCCAGGGACCCTTGGACGGGTCTTTGGAAACACCATATATTTT.

This chain connects TRBV6-1 to TRBJ1-2, with 7 bases fitting TRBD1. Germline V gene lookup returns CDR1 MNHNS and CDR2 SASEGT. This CDR3 contains 16 residues. The J segment lost 2 bases and the V segment lost 1 base, leaving 7 bases of the junction unmatched. The CDR3 sequence is CASSEGGRQGNYGYTF. CDR3 in DNA: TGTGCCAGCAGTGAAGGGGGCCGACAGGGCAACTATGGCTACACCTTC.

V usage is TRBV6-5 and J usage is TRBJ2-3; D may be TRBD2 (5 bases). This CDR3 comprises 15 residues. Germline V gives CDR1 MNHEY, CDR2 SVGAGI. V shed 0 bases and J shed 4 bases, with 11 bases lying between them. Here the CDR3 reads CASSYSRDGADTQYF. In DNA, the CDR3 is TGTGCCAGCAGTTACTCGCGAGACGGGGCAGATACGCAGTATTTT.

The chain couples TRBV28 to TRBJ2-6; no firm D call. V lost 8 bases and J 4 bases, leaving 12 bases between the germline ends. CDR3 length: 14 amino acids. Looked up from germline, CDR1 is MDHEN and CDR2 is SYDVKM. As DNA, the CDR3 is TGTGCCAGCCGAACTGCGCAGGGGGCCAACGTCCTGACTTTC. It is translated as CASRTAQGANVLTF.

This clone was seen a few times. The chain carries TRBV6-4 and TRBJ1-5, with D hard to call. CDR1 MRHNA and CDR2 SNTAGT come from the germline V gene. V lost 2 bases and J lost 4, with 6 bases in between. The CDR3 totals 13 residues. The CDR3 loop reads CASSDSPNQPQHF. The CDR3 bases are TGTGCCAGCAGTGACAGCCCTAATCAGCCCCAGCATTTT.

The chain uses TRBV5-1 and TRBJ2-1; tentatively, D is TRBD1 (6 bases). Germline CDR1 reads SGHRS; CDR2 reads YFSETQ. V gave up 6 bases and J gave up 2 bases, with 15 bases separating them. The CDR3 has 15 residues. The CDR3 spells CASITSPGAYNEQFF. The CDR3 DNA reads as TGCGCCAGCATAACCTCCCCAGGGGCCTACAATGAGCAGTTCTTC.

This clone was recorded only once. The chain recombines TRBV30 with TRBJ1-2; tentatively, D is TRBD1 (6 bases). Trimming took off 1 base at V and 0 bases at J, with 9 bases between the two ends. The CDR3 is made up of 14 amino acids. Germline V gives CDR1 GTSNPN, CDR2 SVGIG (reference sequence). The CDR3 nucleotides are TGTGCCTGGAGTGAGGGGGTAGCTAACTATGGCTACACCTTC. Protein sequence: CAWSEGVANYGYTF.

The chain joins TRBV2 to TRBJ1-2; D remains ambiguous. The germline V gene encodes CDR1 SNHLY and CDR2 FYNNEI. The CDR3 consists of 10 residues. Trimming stripped 3 bases from V and 14 bases from J, with 10 bases between. CDR3 coding DNA: TGTGCCAGCAGTGATCGGAAGAAGACCTTC. Translating gives CASSDRKKTF.

The rearrangement uses TRBV11-1 and TRBJ2-1; D is uncertain. CDR3 length: 14 amino acids. Germline loops: CDR1 SGHAT, CDR2 FQDESV (reference sequence). The germline V and J ends were trimmed by 5 bases and 3 bases, with 11 bases remaining between them. The chain's CDR3 is CASSAWRSYNEQFF. The CDR3 region has the DNA TGTGCCAGCAGCGCCTGGCGGAGCTACAATGAGCAGTTCTTC.

J is TRBJ2-5 and V is TRBV29-1; D is ambiguous. V was cut by 2 bases and J by 4 bases, with 14 bases left in between. The germline CDR1 and CDR2 sequences are SQVTM and ANQGSEA. This CDR3 comprises 14 residues. In DNA form, the CDR3 reads TGCAGCGTTGAACCCTTGGCTAGTCGAGAGACCCAGTACTTC. Its protein product is CSVEPLASRETQYF.